This T cell receptor (beta chain) was sequenced in a study of blood T cells in healthy people across ages. V lost 5 bases to trimming and J lost 5 bases; unmatched junction nucleotides: 6. This CDR3 region has 14 residues. CDR1 SEHNR and CDR2 FQNEAQ come from the germline V gene (reference sequence). Points from the study as a whole: Naive T cell percentage showed a strong correlation with TCR beta diversity.

The second PCR ran roughly 7 to 12 cycles with a sample-barcoded 5' primer and J-beta primers. Using its own MiXCR run on the 5' RACE reads, TCRdb lists one record per CDR3 protein. The table shows 700,000 to 950,000 distinct CDR3 sequences, with about 40% occurring only once. Worth noting for this clonotype: Its antigen is currently unknown.

The chain has TRBV7-9 and TRBJ2-3; the match to TRBD1 covers 8 bases. Sequences were obtained from blood. The receptor was derived from a woman aged 55-69 years in good health. As DNA, the CDR3 is TGTGCCAGCAGCGCGGACAGGGTAGGAGATACGCAGTATTTT. This translates into CASSADRVGDTQYF.